This TCR beta chain was retrieved from a study of cytotoxic CD8 clonotypes in ibrutinib-treated CLL. Study as a whole: Complete response was seen in 2 patients and partial in approximately 25; around twelve progressed and around 14 stayed remitted after a median 68 months. Sample averages reached 250,000 to 300,000 productive templates and some 94,000 productive rearrangements.

Sequencing used immunoSEQ multiplex PCR; TCRdb keeps in-frame clones, though not all of them. The sample carries 250,000 to 350,000 clones, 60% to 80% recorded once. This CDR3 has 18 residues. The germline V gene has CDR1 SGHRS and CDR2 YFSETQ. J gave up 3 bases and V 4 bases, and 15 bases lay outside the gene matches. The genes are TRBV5-1 and TRBJ2-5; the match to TRBD1 covers 10 bases. Material: PBMCs, obtained at disease progression, from a patient treated with ibrutinib. This receptor was identified in a human donor with chronic lymphocytic leukemia. The CDR3 sequence is CASSPQPLWTGGEETQYF. CDR3 nucleotide sequence: TGCGCCAGCAGCCCACAGCCGCTCTGGACAGGGGGTGAAGAGACCCAGTACTTC.